This is a list of T cell receptor beta chains from one sample in a study of beta chain features in type 1 diabetes. Libraries were prepared by immunoSEQ multiplex PCR; TCRdb keeps only in-frame clonotypes and omits some of them. The table shows roughly 500,000 clones, with approximately 28% occurring only once. The material sequenced was naive CD4+ T cells from blood. These receptor sequences come from a man between 18 and 29 years old in good health. The CDR3 runs from the conserved cysteine through the conserved F or W. Fields, in order: clone size, D gene, V gene, J gene, CDR3 DNA, CDR3 protein. The D gene is left open where the match is weak. Clone size is not always given. Where it is, it says once, few, many or a class for expanded clones.

few	.	TRBV7-9	TRBJ2-7	TGTGCCAACTTCGAGCAGTACTTC	CANFEQYF
.	.	TRBV28	TRBJ1-1	TGTGCCAGCGGCGGGGAGACAGGTTTGTGGGACACTGAAGCTTTCTTT	CASGGETGLWDTEAFF
.	.	TRBV6-1	TRBJ1-5	TGTGCCAGCAGCTCAGGGCGTAACAGTCAGCCCCAGCATTTT	CASSSGRNSQPQHF
.	.	TRBV27	TRBJ2-7	TGTGCCAGCAGTTTCAAGCTAGTGCAGTACTTC	CASSFKLVQYF
few	TRBD2	TRBV19	TRBJ2-7	TGTGCCAGTAGTATTCGGCTAGCGGTGTACGAGCAGTACTTC	CASSIRLAVYEQYF
few	.	TRBV27	TRBJ2-3	TGTGCCAGCAGTTTTGTCGGGAACACAGATACGCAGTATTTT	CASSFVGNTDTQYF
few	.	TRBV21-1	TRBJ2-7	TGTGCCAGCAGCAAAGCGCAGGGGCGCCCCTCCTACGAGCAGTACTTC	CASSKAQGRPSYEQYF
.	TRBD1	TRBV7-2	TRBJ2-4	TGTGCCAGCAGCTATGCGACAGGGGTCGGAGCCAAAAACATTCAGTACTTC	CASSYATGVGAKNIQYF
.	.	TRBV12-5	TRBJ2-2	TGTGCTAGTGGTTTGGACCTAAGGGCCGGGGAGCTGTTTTTT	CASGLDLRAGELFF
.	.	TRBV29-1	TRBJ2-3	TGCAGCGTTGAAGATCTTAAGGGTACAGATACGCAGTATTTT	CSVEDLKGTDTQYF
.	.	TRBV30	TRBJ2-3	TGTGCCTGGACCAGAAGACAGGACACAGATACGCAGTATTTT	CAWTRRQDTDTQYF
.	TRBD2	TRBV27	TRBJ2-3	TGTGCCAGTATACTAGCGCGAAGCACAGATACGCAGTATTTT	CASILARSTDTQYF
.	TRBD2	TRBV11-2	TRBJ2-7	TGTGCCAGCAGCATTACTAGCGGCTCCTCCTACGAGCAGTACTTC	CASSITSGSSYEQYF
.	TRBD2	TRBV27	TRBJ2-1	TGTGCCAGCAGTTCCCTCAGGACTAGTGGGGCCGATGAGCAGTTCTTC	CASSSLRTSGADEQFF
.	TRBD1	TRBV7-8	TRBJ2-5	TGTGCCAGCAGCAAGGGACAGGGTTTAGAGACCCAGTACTTC	CASSKGQGLETQYF